Below are 21 T cell receptor beta chains sequenced from a single sample in a study of shared clonotypes between healthy human individuals. The repertoire was sequenced with immunoSEQ multiplex PCR; TCRdb's copy has only in-frame clones and lacks some. This table has a few million clones, around 95% appearing once. Sequenced sample: naive CD4+ T cells sorted from blood. The subset is: CD45RA+ positively selected. The receptor set was obtained from a man aged 18 to 29 in good health.

This chain connects TRBV11-3 to TRBJ2-5; 9 nucleotides agree with TRBD2. CDR3 length: 14 residues. Germline V CDR1 and CDR2: SGHNT, YENEEA. With 2 bases clipped from V and 3 bases from J, the junction kept 1 base outside the gene matches. The chain's CDR3 is CASSLRGGEETQYF. The CDR3 region has the DNA TGTGCCAGCAGCTTACGCGGGGGGGAAGAGACCCAGTACTTC.

The genes are TRBV5-4 and TRBJ2-1; 9 bases match TRBD2. This CDR3 region has 16 residues. The J segment lost 5 bases and the V segment lost 3 bases, leaving 9 bases of the junction unmatched. Germline CDR1 reads SGHNT; CDR2 reads YYREEE (reference sequence). CDR3 nucleotides: TGTGCCAGCAGCTCGGGACTAGCCCTTATTAACAATGAGCAGTTCTTC. This encodes CASSSGLALINNEQFF.

In regard to this clone: Other DNA sequences from this sample encode an identical CDR3 as well. The J gene is TRBJ2-5, the V gene TRBV7-2; D not resolved. V was trimmed by 3 bases and J by 0 bases, leaving 8 bases between them. The germline gives CDR1 SGHTA, CDR2 FQGNSA. CDR3 length: 14 residues. CDR3 residues: CASSFSGNQETQYF. The CDR3 DNA reads TGTGCCAGCAGCTTCTCGGGCAACCAAGAGACCCAGTACTTC.

The rearrangement links TRBV6-1 to TRBJ2-2; D not certain. Germline CDR1 is MNHNS and CDR2 is SASEGT. The CDR3 covers 14 residues. Trimming pared 0 bases from V and 6 bases from J, leaving 8 bases between. Here the CDR3 reads CASSEAPSSGELFF. The CDR3 DNA reads TGTGCCAGCAGTGAAGCACCCTCCTCCGGGGAGCTGTTTTTT.

This chain uses TRBV29-1 with TRBJ1-4, with a tentative D call TRBD1 (5 bases). The CDR3 extends over 16 amino acids. The germline gives CDR1 SQVTM, CDR2 ANQGSEA. Trimming left V 4 bases short and J 5 bases short, with 20 bases between. This chain's CDR3 is CSVAPLGAAVNEKLFF. CDR3 sequence (DNA): TGCAGCGTTGCCCCCTTAGGGGCGGCCGTCAATGAAAAACTGTTTTTT.

The genes are TRBV2 and TRBJ2-7, with 7 bases identical to TRBD1. CDR1 and CDR2 (germline): SNHLY, FYNNEI. Trimming took 7 bases from V and 3 from J; bases not matched to a gene: 6. CDR3 length: 13 amino acids. The CDR3 here is CASTRTGYYEQYF. For the CDR3, the DNA is TGTGCCAGCACTAGGACAGGTTACTACGAGCAGTACTTC.

This chain links TRBV15 with TRBJ2-7; D unresolved. Trimming pared 0 bases from V and 4 bases from J, leaving 7 bases between. The CDR3 sequence is 13 residues long. Germline V gene sequence: CDR1 LNHNV, CDR2 YYDKDF (reference sequence). CDR3 nucleotide sequence: TGTGCCACCAGCAGAGATAGGATTTACGAGCAGTACTTC. Translating gives CATSRDRIYEQYF.

The V and J genes are TRBV12-5 and TRBJ2-6; D might be TRBD1 or TRBD2, each matching 6 bases. The CDR3 totals 17 residues. Germline CDR1 and CDR2: LGHNT and FRNRAP. V gave up 6 bases and J gave up 0 bases, with 15 bases separating them. CDR3 nucleotides: TGTGCTAGTGGCTCGGTAGGGGGGATCTCTGGGGCCAACGTCCTGACTTTC. Protein product: CASGSVGGISGANVLTF. Using reference TRBV12-5 and TRBJ2-6 for the parts outside the CDR3, the full variable domain is DARVTQTPRHKVTEMGQEVTMRCQPILGHNTVFWYRQTMMQGLELLAYFRNRAPLDDSGMPKDRFSAEMPDATLATLKIQPSEPRDSAVYFCASGSVGGISGANVLTFGAGSRLTVL.

The chain is built from TRBV18 and TRBJ2-7; maybe TRBD1 (5 bases). V was shortened by 4 bases and J by 2 bases, with 18 bases between the two germline ends. Per germline, CDR1 KGHSH and CDR2 LQKENI. There are 16 residues in the CDR3. The CDR3 reads CASSLQPPGNPYEQYF. CDR3 DNA: TGTGCCAGCTCACTCCAACCTCCAGGGAATCCCTACGAGCAGTACTTC.

V gene TRBV10-3 combines with J gene TRBJ1-1; 12 nucleotides match TRBD1. The ends lost 2 bases at V and 6 bases at J; junction bases unmatched: 4. CDR3 length: 15 amino acids. Germline CDR1 ENHRY, CDR2 SYGVKD. CDR3 residues: CAISERDRGRAEAFF. In DNA form, the CDR3 reads TGTGCCATCAGTGAGAGGGACAGGGGGCGAGCTGAAGCTTTCTTT.

V usage is TRBV5-1 and J usage is TRBJ2-3; the match to TRBD2 covers 13 bases. The CDR3 extends over 19 amino acids. Germline lookup yields CDR1 SGHRS and CDR2 YFSETQ. Trimming at V came to 0 bases and at J to 3 bases, leaving 10 bases not matched to a gene. The CDR3 spells CASSLASFRLAGGTDTQYF. DNA for the CDR3: TGCGCCAGCAGCTTGGCTTCATTCCGACTAGCGGGGGGTACAGATACGCAGTATTTT.

The chain combines TRBV6-1 with TRBJ1-6, with a possible D match to TRBD1 (5 bases). The CDR3 has 15 amino acids. Germline assignment: CDR1 MNHNS and CDR2 SASEGT. Trimming shortened V by 0 bases and J by 9 bases, and 12 bases separated the two germline ends. The CDR3 spells CASSEAWQGTSPLHF. As DNA, the CDR3 is TGTGCCAGCAGTGAAGCATGGCAGGGTACTTCACCCCTCCACTTT.

This clone has only one observation. The J gene is TRBJ2-5, the V gene TRBV2; D assignment may be TRBD1 or TRBD2 (5 bases each). CDR1 is SNHLY, CDR2 FYNNEI, per germline. Trimming removed 6 bases at V and 5 bases at J, with 10 bases between. The CDR3 totals 12 residues. The CDR3 here is CASRHEGETQYF. The CDR3 nucleotides read TGTGCCAGCAGGCACGAGGGGGAGACCCAGTACTTC.

The chain combines TRBV10-1 with TRBJ1-2; 7 bases line up with TRBD1. With 0 bases clipped from V and 5 bases from J, the junction kept 0 bases outside the gene matches. Germline V gene lookup returns CDR1 WNHNN and CDR2 SYGVQD (reference sequence). The CDR3 consists of 13 residues. The CDR3 loop reads CASSESGQYGYTF. For the CDR3, the DNA is TGCGCCAGCAGTGAGTCGGGACAGTATGGCTACACCTTC.

This clone was seen just once. J is TRBJ2-1 and V is TRBV7-2; 9 positions match TRBD2. The CDR3 has 15 amino acids. CDR1 is SGHTA, CDR2 FQGNSA, per germline. V lost 5 bases and J lost 1; bases outside the gene matches: 3. The CDR3 reads CASSASGGSYNEQFF. The CDR3 DNA follows: TGTGCCAGCAGCGCAAGCGGGGGGTCCTACAATGAGCAGTTCTTC.

This sequence joins TRBV2 and TRBJ1-6, with D perhaps matching TRBD1 (6 bases). The length of the CDR3 is 14 residues. V lost 3 bases, J lost 8 bases, and 11 bases lay in between. Germline values: CDR1 SNHLY, CDR2 FYNNEI. The CDR3 here is CASSDRTAHSPLHF. Here the CDR3 DNA reads TGTGCCAGCAGTGATAGGACAGCCCATTCACCCCTCCACTTT.

This chain uses TRBV7-9 with TRBJ1-5; tentatively, D is TRBD1 (6 bases). The CDR3 has 13 amino acids. Deletions cut 10 bases from V and 3 bases from J, with 13 bases between. Germline CDR1 is SEHNR and CDR2 is FQNEAQ (reference sequence). Here the CDR3 reads CATGGTINQPQHF. CDR3 sequence (DNA): TGTGCCACTGGGGGGACAATCAATCAGCCCCAGCATTTT.

V gene TRBV19 combines with J gene TRBJ1-2; D remains ambiguous. The V end was cut by 6 bases, the J end by 2 bases, with 13 bases between. Germline-derived CDR1 and CDR2 are LNHDA and SQIVND (reference sequence). This CDR3 region has 14 residues. The CDR3 nucleotides are TGTGCCAGTAGGGGCGAGGACGGAAACTATGGCTACACCTTC. Translation: CASRGEDGNYGYTF. Together with reference TRBV19 and TRBJ1-2, the CDR3 gives the full variable domain: DGGITQSPKYLFRKEGQNVTLSCEQNLNHDAMYWYRQDPGQGLRLIYYSQIVNDFQKGDIAEGYSVSREKKESFPLTVTSAQKNPTAFYLCASRGEDGNYGYTFGSGTRLTVV.

CDR3 nucleotides: TGTGCCAGTAGTCGGTTTAACTATGGCTACACCTTC. This sequence encodes CASSRFNYGYTF. The rearrangement joins TRBV19 to TRBJ1-2; D ambiguous. This CDR3 contains 12 residues. Trimming removed 5 bases from V and 1 base from J, with 5 bases in between. Germline V gene data show CDR1 as LNHDA and CDR2 as SQIVND (reference sequence).

V usage is TRBV19 and J usage is TRBJ1-2; no reliable D call. This CDR3 has 14 amino acids. Trimming removed 6 bases at V and 6 bases at J, with 17 bases between. CDR1 LNHDA and CDR2 SQIVND come from the germline V gene (reference sequence). CDR3 nucleotides: TGTGCCAGTAGCGGGCAGAAGGGAATGGATGGCTACACCTTC. Its translation: CASSGQKGMDGYTF. Variable domain in full (rest from reference TRBV19 and TRBJ1-2): DGGITQSPKYLFRKEGQNVTLSCEQNLNHDAMYWYRQDPGQGLRLIYYSQIVNDFQKGDIAEGYSVSREKKESFPLTVTSAQKNPTAFYLCASSGQKGMDGYTFGSGTRLTVV.

Regarding this clone: One junction end disagrees with the germline gene, perhaps due to a read error. The rearrangement links TRBV4-1 to TRBJ1-1; a possible D gene is TRBD1 (5 bases). Per the germline V gene, CDR1 is MGHRA and CDR2 is YSYEKL. This CDR3 has 15 residues. Here the CDR3 reads CASRQVGGSGTEAFF. The CDR3, as DNA: TGCGCCAGCAGGCAAGTGGGGGGATCTGGCACTGAAGCTTTCTTT.